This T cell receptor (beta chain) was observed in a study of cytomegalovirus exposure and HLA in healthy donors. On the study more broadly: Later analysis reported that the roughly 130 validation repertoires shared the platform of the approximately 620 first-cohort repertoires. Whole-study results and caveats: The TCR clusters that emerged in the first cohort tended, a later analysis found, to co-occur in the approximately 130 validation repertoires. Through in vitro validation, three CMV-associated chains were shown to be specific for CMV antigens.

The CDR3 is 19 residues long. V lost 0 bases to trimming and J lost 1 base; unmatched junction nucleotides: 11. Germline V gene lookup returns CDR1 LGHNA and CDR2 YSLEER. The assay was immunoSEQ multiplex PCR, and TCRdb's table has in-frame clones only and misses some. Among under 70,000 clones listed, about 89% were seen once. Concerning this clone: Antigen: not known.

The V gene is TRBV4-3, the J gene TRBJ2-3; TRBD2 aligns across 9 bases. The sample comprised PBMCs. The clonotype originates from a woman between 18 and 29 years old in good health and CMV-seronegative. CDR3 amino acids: CASSQEGVAGAVGTDTQYF. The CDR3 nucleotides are TGCGCCAGCAGCCAAGAGGGGGTAGCGGGGGCGGTCGGCACAGATACGCAGTATTTT.